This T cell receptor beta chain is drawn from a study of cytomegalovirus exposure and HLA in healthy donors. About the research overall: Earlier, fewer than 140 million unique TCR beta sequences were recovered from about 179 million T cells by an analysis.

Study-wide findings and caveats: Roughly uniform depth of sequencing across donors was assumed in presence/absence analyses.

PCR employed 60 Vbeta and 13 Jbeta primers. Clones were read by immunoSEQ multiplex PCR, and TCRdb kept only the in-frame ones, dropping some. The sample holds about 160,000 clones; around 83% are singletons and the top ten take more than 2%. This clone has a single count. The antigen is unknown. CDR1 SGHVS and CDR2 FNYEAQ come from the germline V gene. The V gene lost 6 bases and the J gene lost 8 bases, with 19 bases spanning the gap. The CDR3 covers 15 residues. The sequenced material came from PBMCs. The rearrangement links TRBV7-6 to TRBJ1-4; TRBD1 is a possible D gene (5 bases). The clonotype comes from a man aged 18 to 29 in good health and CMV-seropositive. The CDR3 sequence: CASSPARGLGEKLFF. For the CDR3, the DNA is TGTGCCAGCAGTCCCGCACGGGGGTTGGGGGAAAAACTGTTTTTT.